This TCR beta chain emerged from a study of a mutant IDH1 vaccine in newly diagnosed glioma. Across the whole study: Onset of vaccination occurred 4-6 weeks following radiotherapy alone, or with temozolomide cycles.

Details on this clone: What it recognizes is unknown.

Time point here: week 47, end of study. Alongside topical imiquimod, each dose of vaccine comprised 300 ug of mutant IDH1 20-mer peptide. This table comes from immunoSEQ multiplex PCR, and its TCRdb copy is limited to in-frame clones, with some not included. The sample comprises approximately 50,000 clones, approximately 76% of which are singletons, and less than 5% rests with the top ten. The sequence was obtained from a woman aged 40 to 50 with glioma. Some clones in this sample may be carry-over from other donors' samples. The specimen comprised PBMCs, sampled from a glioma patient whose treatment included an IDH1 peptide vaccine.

The CDR3 spells CAWSVTGTGGEKLFF. CDR3 DNA: TGTGCCTGGAGTGTAACCGGGACAGGGGGTGAAAAACTGTTTTTT. V is TRBV30 and J is TRBJ1-4; 11 nucleotides agree with TRBD1. Per germline, CDR1 GTSNPN and CDR2 SVGIG (reference sequence). V lost 0 bases, J lost 7 bases, and 4 bases stayed unmatched. CDR3 size: 15 residues.